The clone carrying this T cell receptor beta chain was picked up many times. Its antigen is undetermined. The data belong to a study of regulatory T cells in long-lasting Graves disease. The TCR beta library used iRepertoire HTBI primers with Arm-PCR amplification of CDR3. TCRdb reanalysed the multiplex PCR reads using MiXCR and keeps one entry per CDR3 protein. The table has 300,000 to 400,000 distinct CDR3 sequences, approximately 16% seen once; the top ten hold around 27%. Described time point: newly diagnosed GD, antithyroid drugs for less than 3 months. PBMC RNA was the source of the TCR library. Each patient gave approximately 9.6 milliliters of EDTA-anticoagulated peripheral blood. Study results and caveats: Investigators studied peripheral blood only, not thyroid tissue. TCR diversity in persistent Graves' patients was below that of newly diagnosed ones.

J was trimmed by 2 bases and V by 3 bases; bases with no gene match: 6. The CDR3 runs to 16 residues. These data were likewise used in another study, on T cells in Graves' hyperthyroidism and ophthalmopathy. From that study: The authors deemed Graves' hyperthyroidism stable absent ophthalmopathy progression within 18 months.

Sequencing was performed on peripheral blood mononuclear cells (PBMCs), taken at new diagnosis, from a patient treated with antithyroid drugs. This rearrangement joins TRBV12-3 or TRBV12-4 to TRBJ1-5; 8 bases match TRBD1. This clonotype originated in a man aged 35 to 55 with Graves disease. The CDR3, as DNA: TGTGCCAGCAGTTTCGGGGACAGGTACCGCAATCAGCCCCAGCATTTT. Translating it yields CASSFGDRYRNQPQHF.